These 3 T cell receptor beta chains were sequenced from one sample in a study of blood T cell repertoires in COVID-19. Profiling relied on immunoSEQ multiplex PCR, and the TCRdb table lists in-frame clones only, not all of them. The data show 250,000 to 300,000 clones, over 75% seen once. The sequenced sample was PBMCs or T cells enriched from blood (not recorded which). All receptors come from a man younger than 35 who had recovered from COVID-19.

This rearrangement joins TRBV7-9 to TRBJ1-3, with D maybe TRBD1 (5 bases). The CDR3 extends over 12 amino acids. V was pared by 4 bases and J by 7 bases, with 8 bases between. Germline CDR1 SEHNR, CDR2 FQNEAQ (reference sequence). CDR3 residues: CASSSGGNTIYF. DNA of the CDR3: TGTGCCAGCAGCTCCGGGGGTAACACCATATATTTT.

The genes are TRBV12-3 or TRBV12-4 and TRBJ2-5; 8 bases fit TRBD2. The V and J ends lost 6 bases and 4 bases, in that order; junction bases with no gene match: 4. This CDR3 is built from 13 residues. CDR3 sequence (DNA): TGTGCCAGCAGCCCGGGACTAGGAGAGACCCAGTACTTC. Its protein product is CASSPGLGETQYF.

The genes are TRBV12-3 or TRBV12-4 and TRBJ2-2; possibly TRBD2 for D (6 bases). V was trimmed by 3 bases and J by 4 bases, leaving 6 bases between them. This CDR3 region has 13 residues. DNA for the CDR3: TGTGCCAGCAGTTTGGGGGGCACCGGGGAGCTGTTTTTT. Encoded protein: CASSLGGTGELFF.